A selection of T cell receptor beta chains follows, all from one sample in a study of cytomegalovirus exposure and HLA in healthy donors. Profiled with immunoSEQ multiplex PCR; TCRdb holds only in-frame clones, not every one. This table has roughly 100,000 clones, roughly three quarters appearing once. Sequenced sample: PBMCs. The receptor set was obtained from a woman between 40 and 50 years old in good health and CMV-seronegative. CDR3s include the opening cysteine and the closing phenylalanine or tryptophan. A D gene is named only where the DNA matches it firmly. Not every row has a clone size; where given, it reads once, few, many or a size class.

TGTGCCAGCAGTTTAACGGGGGGGAATGGCTACACCTTC	CASSLTGGNGYTF	.	.	TRBV28	TRBJ1-2
TGTGCCAGCAGTTTACCCCCAGTCTATGGCTACACCTTC	CASSLPPVYGYTF	once	.	TRBV28	TRBJ1-2
TGCGCCAGCAGCCAAGGTCCGGGGATTACCTACAATGAGCAGTTCTTC	CASSQGPGITYNEQFF	.	.	TRBV4-1	TRBJ2-1
TGCGCCAGCAGCCAAGACCTTTTGGGGGGTACCTACAATGAGCAGTTCTTC	CASSQDLLGGTYNEQFF	few	.	TRBV4-3	TRBJ2-1
TGTGCCAGCAGTTCGGCAGGGGGCCTTAACTATGGCTACACCTTC	CASSSAGGLNYGYTF	few	TRBD1	TRBV6-6	TRBJ1-2
TGTGCCAGCAGCCCAGGGTCTAACCCGGGAGTGCCCCAGCATTTT	CASSPGSNPGVPQHF	.	.	TRBV9	TRBJ1-5
TGTGCCAGCAGTGTCCCGACTAGCGGGAGCTCCTATGAGCAGTTCTTC	CASSVPTSGSSYEQFF	.	TRBD2	TRBV2	TRBJ2-1
TGTGCCAGCAGTTTACCCACAGGGGCTAATGAAAAACTGTTTTTT	CASSLPTGANEKLFF	.	TRBD1	TRBV28	TRBJ1-4
TGTGCCAGCAGCTTAGAGATGGGCGGGATCGGGGCAGATACGCAGTATTTT	CASSLEMGGIGADTQYF	.	.	TRBV7-8	TRBJ2-3
TGTGCCAGCAGCCTAACAGGGTCTGGGGACTATGGCTACACCTTC	CASSLTGSGDYGYTF	.	.	TRBV9	TRBJ1-2
TGTGCCAGCAGATTGGGGGGAGGGCTTCAGCCCCAGCATTTT	CASRLGGGLQPQHF	.	.	TRBV28	TRBJ1-5
TGTGCCAGCAGCAAAGGGACTAGCGGATCCAATGAGCAGTTCTTC	CASSKGTSGSNEQFF	.	TRBD2	TRBV11-3	TRBJ2-1
TGTGCCAGCAGTTTATCCGAGGAGGATAGTACAGATACGCAGTATTTT	CASSLSEEDSTDTQYF	.	.	TRBV28	TRBJ2-3
TGTGCCAGCAGCTTTGATAAGACAGGGGGCTCCTACAATGAGCAGTTCTTC	CASSFDKTGGSYNEQFF	.	TRBD1	TRBV7-9	TRBJ2-1
TGCAGCGTTGTGGGGACTATAACCAACGAGCAGTACTTC	CSVVGTITNEQYF	.	TRBD2	TRBV29-1	TRBJ2-7
TGTGCCAGCAGCTTTGACAGCAACTATGGCTACACCTTC	CASSFDSNYGYTF	.	.	TRBV5-8	TRBJ1-2
TGTGCCAGCAGTTACAGACTCAACAATGAAAAACTGTTTTTT	CASSYRLNNEKLFF	.	.	TRBV6-5	TRBJ1-4
TGTGCCAGCAGTTTAGCCAGGTACGAGCAGTACTTC	CASSLARYEQYF	.	.	TRBV28	TRBJ2-7
TGTGCCAGTAGTATAGACAGGACAGTTATGAACACTGAAGCTTTCTTT	CASSIDRTVMNTEAFF	.	.	TRBV19	TRBJ1-1
TGTGCCACTACAGGGAAGGACTATGGCTACACCTTC	CATTGKDYGYTF	once	.	TRBV21-1	TRBJ1-2
TGTGCCAGCTCCAGGGCGCCGCAAGAGACCCAGTACTTC	CASSRAPQETQYF	few	.	TRBV6-5	TRBJ2-5
TGTGCCAGCAGTTTGGACAGTGACAGCTCCTATAATTCACCCCTCCACTTT	CASSLDSDSSYNSPLHF	.	.	TRBV28	TRBJ1-6
TGCGCCAGCGGCGGCGGGGACTCCTACAATGAGCAGTTCTTC	CASGGGDSYNEQFF	few	.	TRBV5-1	TRBJ2-1
TGTGCCAGCAGCTTGGACAGCCCTAACTATGGCTACACCTTC	CASSLDSPNYGYTF	.	.	TRBV7-9	TRBJ1-2
TGTGCCAGCTCACCATCCCTAGACTACCCAAAGCAGTATTTT	CASSPSLDYPKQYF	.	.	TRBV18	TRBJ2-3
TGTGCCAGTAGTATTGGGGGGGGACTAGCGGGATGTACGCAGTATTTT	CASSIGGGLAGCTQYF	few	TRBD2	TRBV19	TRBJ2-3
TGCGCCAGCAGCCCCGACAGGTCCTCTGGAAACACCATATATTTT	CASSPDRSSGNTIYF	few	.	TRBV5-1	TRBJ1-3
TGTGCCAGCGGCCTCACTAGCGGGGCTCGACAAGAGCAGTTCTTC	CASGLTSGARQEQFF	.	TRBD2	TRBV7-6	TRBJ2-1